This note documents a single T cell receptor beta chain sequence. This record comes from a study of neoadjuvant anti-PD-1 for oral cavity cancer. This table comes from immunoSEQ multiplex PCR, and its TCRdb copy is limited to in-frame clones, with some not included. The table has tens of thousands of clones, around 85% seen once. The CDR3 covers 15 residues. CDR1 is MNHNY and CDR2 is SVGAGI in the germline V gene (reference sequence). V lost 4 bases, J lost 0 bases, and 6 bases stayed unmatched. This chain connects TRBV6-6 to TRBJ2-7; 7 bases align to TRBD1. This specimen consisted of PBMCs, obtained before nivolumab (anti-PD-1) treatment. The sequence derives from a person aged 35 to 85 with oral cavity squamous cell carcinoma. The CDR3 DNA reads TGTGCCAGCAGTTGGGACAGTTCTTCCTCCTACGAGCAGTACTTC. Its protein product is CASSWDSSSSYEQYF.